The 23 T cell receptor beta chains below come from one sample, sequenced in a study of monozygotic twins with inflammatory bowel disease. TCRdb re-called the 5' RACE reads; every CDR3 protein appears as one record, without DNA. The record lists around 140,000 distinct CDR3 sequences, of which the ten most abundant hold 2% to 3%. The sequenced sample consisted of blood. The receptors originated from a human donor with ulcerative colitis or Crohn's disease, or a healthy co-twin of an affected twin (not recorded which).

The J gene is TRBJ2-7, the V gene TRBV21-1; TCRdb designates TRBD1, a call that cannot be tested without DNA. TRBV21-1 is a listed pseudogene. The CDR3 sequence is 19 residues long. CDR3 protein: CASSKSRRAPGQGPYEQYF.

This CDR3 reads CASSSRRQGGNTGELFF. V usage is TRBV6-1 and J usage is TRBJ2-2; TCRdb's assignment of TRBD1 cannot be checked, as there is no DNA. The germline gives CDR1 MNHNS, CDR2 SASEGT. CDR3 length: 17 residues.

This chain connects TRBV5-1 to TRBJ2-4; without DNA, the TCRdb call of TRBD1 cannot be checked. The CDR3 is made up of 15 amino acids. In germline, CDR1 is SGHRS, CDR2 YFSETQ. CDR3 residues: CASSPLGAEYNIQYF.

The V call is TRBV5-1, the J call TRBJ2-5; the TCRdb D gene call, TRBD1, has no DNA to confirm it. Looked up from germline, CDR1 is SGHRS and CDR2 is YFSETQ. This CDR3 contains 16 residues. CDR3 sequence reads: CASSLEQGYFQETQYF.

The rearrangement links TRBV28 to TRBJ1-1. In germline, CDR1 is MDHEN, CDR2 SYDVKM. The CDR3 totals 12 residues. The CDR3 sequence: CASSFPDSEAFF.

The chain carries TRBV29-1 and TRBJ2-1; TCRdb lists TRBD1, though no DNA is available to test this call. The CDR3 sequence is 13 residues long. The germline gives CDR1 SQVTM, CDR2 ANQGSEA. The CDR3 spells CSATRTAYNEQFF.

The chain recombines TRBV12-3 or TRBV12-4 with TRBJ2-2; TCRdb returns TRBD1, unconfirmable since there is no DNA. The CDR3 is 16 residues long. The CDR3 sequence: CASSPGSGLGTGELFF.

The V gene is TRBV5-4, the J gene TRBJ2-7; TCRdb's D gene call, TRBD1, goes unchecked for lack of DNA. The germline V gene has CDR1 SGHNT and CDR2 YYREEE (reference sequence). This CDR3 is 16 amino acids long. The CDR3 loop reads CASSLAAQGRAYEQYF.

V and J are TRBV5-1 and TRBJ1-5. This CDR3 is 15 amino acids long. Per germline, CDR1 SGHRS and CDR2 YFSETQ. CDR3 in amino acids: CASRPNLGSNQPQHF.

This rearrangement joins TRBV9 to TRBJ2-7; TCRdb reports TRBD1, a call that lacks DNA to check it against. The germline gives CDR1 SGDLS, CDR2 YYNGEE. This CDR3 has 16 amino acids. CDR3 sequence reads: CASSVATGQGIYEQYF.

The V gene is TRBV5-5, the J gene TRBJ2-7; TCRdb's assignment of TRBD1 cannot be checked, as there is no DNA. Germline V gene sequence: CDR1 SGHKS, CDR2 YYEKEE (reference sequence). The length of the CDR3 is 15 residues. The chain's CDR3 is CASSFERTGNYEQYF. Complete variable domain (other parts from reference TRBV5-5 and TRBJ2-7): DAGVTQSPTHLIKTRGQQVTLRCSPISGHKSVSWYQQVLGQGPQFIFQYYEKEERGRGNFPDRFSARQFPNYSSELNVNALLLGDSALYLCASSFERTGNYEQYFGPGTRLTVT.

The rearrangement uses TRBV5-1 and TRBJ1-5. Germline values: CDR1 SGHRS, CDR2 YFSETQ. The CDR3 contains 14 residues. This CDR3 reads CASSLDTGNQPQHF.

The chain has TRBV6-5 and TRBJ2-2; TCRdb outputs TRBD1, but without DNA this stays unchecked. This CDR3 is 15 amino acids long. Germline CDR1 MNHEY, CDR2 SVGAGI. CDR3 sequence: CASSYSSGYTGELFF.

The chain recombines TRBV10-2 with TRBJ1-2; TCRdb picks TRBD1, but there is no DNA to check that call. Per the germline V gene, CDR1 is WSHSY and CDR2 is SAAADI. There are 15 residues in the CDR3. CDR3 region: CASSETGGEIYGYTF.

The rearrangement links TRBV7-3 to TRBJ2-3. CDR1 SGHTA and CDR2 FQGTGA come from the germline V gene. CDR3 length: 15 amino acids. CDR3 protein: CASSLTQESTDTQYF.

The V and J genes are TRBV7-9 and TRBJ2-7; TCRdb calls TRBD1, which cannot be checked without DNA. The germline V gene has CDR1 SEHNR and CDR2 FQNEAQ (reference sequence). The CDR3 runs 12 residues. The CDR3 sequence: CASRLTGGEQYF. The complete variable domain, with remaining parts taken from reference TRBV7-9 and TRBJ2-7, reads DTGVSQNPRHKITKRGQNVTFRCDPISEHNRLYWYRQTLGQGPEFLTYFQNEAQLEKSRLLSDRFSAERPKGSFSTLEIQRTEQGDSAMYLCASRLTGGEQYFGPGTRLTVT.

The chain links TRBV4-3 to TRBJ2-5; the TCRdb D gene call, TRBD2, has no DNA to confirm it. The CDR3 runs 13 residues. Germline V gene lookup returns CDR1 LGHNA and CDR2 YSLEER. The CDR3 loop is CASSHSPDQGQYF.

The chain uses TRBV12-3 or TRBV12-4 and TRBJ1-2; with no DNA, the TCRdb D assignment of TRBD1 cannot be verified. The CDR3 has 14 residues. CDR3 in amino acids: CASSSRTGVGGYTF.

V gene TRBV12-3 or TRBV12-4 combines with J gene TRBJ1-5; TCRdb lists TRBD1, though no DNA is available to test this call. The CDR3 sequence is 14 residues long. CDR3 amino acids: CASSPGGGNQPQHF.

CDR3 sequence reads: CASSGGQNKETQYF. The genes are TRBV9 and TRBJ2-5; TCRdb's D call, TRBD1, is unchecked because there is no DNA. The CDR3 is 14 residues long. Germline CDR1 reads SGDLS; CDR2 reads YYNGEE. The full variable domain, its missing parts supplied by reference TRBV9 and TRBJ2-5, is DSGVTQTPKHLITATGQRVTLRCSPRSGDLSVYWYQQSLDQGLQFLIQYYNGEERAKGNILERFSAQQFPDLHSELNLSSLELGDSALYFCASSGGQNKETQYFGPGTRLLVL.

This chain joins TRBV28 and TRBJ2-5. Germline CDR1 is MDHEN and CDR2 is SYDVKM. The CDR3 has 13 amino acids. The CDR3 reads CASSIGSRETQYF.

The rearrangement uses TRBV5-1 and TRBJ2-3; TCRdb indicates TRBD2, and absent DNA this call remains unverified. This CDR3 has 14 amino acids. The germline CDR1 and CDR2 sequences are SGHRS and YFSETQ. CDR3 loop: CASSLIQSADTQYF.

The chain is built from TRBV7-8 and TRBJ2-7; without DNA, the TCRdb call of TRBD1 cannot be checked. Germline CDR1 reads SGHVS; CDR2 reads FQNEAQ. The CDR3 covers 17 residues. CDR3 protein: CASSLVGRTLTSYEQYF.